This TCR beta chain was identified during a study of vaccination and CD4 T cells after COVID-19. This CDR3 contains 16 residues. Trimming left V 3 bases short and J 1 base short, with 18 bases between. CDR1 is DFQATT and CDR2 is SNEGSKA in the germline V gene (reference sequence). A remark on this clonotype: Its antigen remains unknown.

As for treatment: roughly 11-day PBMC culture with coronavirus spike peptide pools or control peptides (ViraFEST assay). Cultured CD4+ T cell DNA underwent sequencing with the Oncomine TCR Beta short-read assay. TCRdb called the PCR reads again in MiXCR, with one record for every CDR3 protein. The sample has about 21,000 distinct CDR3 sequences, 52% seen once. This TCR was sampled from a human donor who had recovered from COVID-19. The rearrangement links TRBV20-1 to TRBJ2-5; D is perhaps TRBD2 (5 bases). Sequencing used CD4+ T cells from blood, cultured in vitro. The CDR3 protein is CSASGSAGQFQETQYF. The CDR3 DNA reads TGCAGTGCTAGCGGGTCGGCGGGTCAATTCCAAGAGACCCAGTACTTC.